A single sample is the source of the 11 T cell receptor beta chains below, sequenced in a study of Ad26.COV2.S vaccination and SARS-CoV-2 variants. Clones were sequenced by immunoSEQ multiplex PCR, and TCRdb holds only the in-frame ones, with some missing. The profile covers around 350,000 clones, with approximately 84% appearing a single time and 3% to 4% taken by the ten largest. Stated treatment: some 20 received Ad26.COV2.S at low or high dose, single or two shots; 5 received placebo; per-sample allocation not given. All samples were drawn on day 63, counting from the first vaccine or placebo injection. The starting material was peripheral blood, obtained in a trial of Ad26.COV2.S vaccine versus placebo. The receptors stem from a person aged 18-65 years who received the Ad26.COV2.S COVID-19 vaccine or a placebo.

The chain recombines TRBV10-3 with TRBJ1-2; TRBD1 is a possible D gene (5 bases). The CDR3 loop spans 12 amino acids. Germline CDR1 is ENHRY and CDR2 is SYGVKD. V was shortened by 2 bases and J by 7 bases, with 8 bases between the two germline ends. The chain's CDR3 is CAISEGGSGYTF. The CDR3 DNA is TGTGCCATCAGTGAGGGGGGTTCTGGCTACACCTTC.

The chain recombines TRBV4-1 with TRBJ2-7; TRBD2 aligns across 10 bases. The germline V gene has CDR1 MGHRA and CDR2 YSYEKL. The CDR3 runs to 15 residues. V shed 1 base, J shed 3 bases, and the junction held 3 bases outside the gene matches. The CDR3 spells CASSQVAGGFYEQYF. The CDR3, as DNA: TGCGCCAGCAGCCAAGTAGCGGGGGGTTTCTACGAGCAGTACTTC.

V and J are TRBV6-5 and TRBJ1-1; D unresolved. The V gene lost 1 base and the J gene lost 3 bases, with 6 bases spanning the gap. The CDR3 has 13 amino acids. Germline V gives CDR1 MNHEY, CDR2 SVGAGI. The CDR3, as DNA: TGTGCCAGCAGTTACTATGGGGACACTGAAGCTTTCTTT. It specifies CASSYYGDTEAFF.

The chain uses TRBV2 and TRBJ2-1, with D unresolved. The CDR3 has 14 residues. Germline V CDR1 and CDR2: SNHLY, FYNNEI. The V gene lost 6 bases and the J gene lost 2 bases, with 11 bases spanning the gap. CDR3 amino acids: CASSTRTTYNEQFF. CDR3 bases: TGTGCCAGCAGCACGCGGACGACCTACAATGAGCAGTTCTTC.

CDR3 in DNA: TGCGCCAGCAGTTTTGGCGCGGAGGGCGGGGAGCTGTTTTTT. Amino acids: CASSFGAEGGELFF. This chain uses TRBV5-1 with TRBJ2-2; possible D gene TRBD2, 6 bases. Trimming took off 5 bases at V and 7 bases at J, with 15 bases between the two ends. Germline loops: CDR1 SGHRS, CDR2 YFSETQ. The CDR3 is made up of 14 amino acids.

This chain links TRBV12-5 with TRBJ2-7, with 7 bases aligning to TRBD1. This CDR3 is 12 amino acids long. V dropped 6 bases and J dropped 4; count of bases not matched to a gene: 3. From germline, CDR1 is LGHNT and CDR2 FRNRAP. CDR3 nucleotide sequence: TGTGCTAGTGGCTCGGACAGGTACGAGCAGTACTTC. Amino acids: CASGSDRYEQYF.

This chain uses TRBV7-8 with TRBJ2-1; D might be TRBD2 (5 bases). The CDR3 loop spans 16 amino acids. Trimming left V 6 bases short and J 0 bases short, with 15 bases between. Per the germline V gene, CDR1 is SGHVS and CDR2 is FQNEAQ. For the CDR3, the DNA is TGTGCCAGCAGTTTGCTAGCTGGGCGCTCCTACAATGAGCAGTTCTTC. Amino acids: CASSLLAGRSYNEQFF.

The chain employs TRBV6-1 and TRBJ2-7, with 7 bases identical to TRBD1. This CDR3 has 12 residues. The trim removed 8 bases at V and 3 bases at J, leaving 4 bases unmatched. Germline CDR1 and CDR2: MNHNS and SASEGT. The CDR3 loop reads CASWGQNYEQYF. In nucleotides, the CDR3 is TGTGCCAGCTGGGGACAGAACTACGAGCAGTACTTC.

The chain employs TRBV9 and TRBJ1-6; D is perhaps TRBD1 (5 bases). From germline, CDR1 is SGDLS and CDR2 YYNGEE. The ends were cut back, 3 bases at V and 0 bases at J, with 16 bases in the middle. This CDR3 is built from 18 residues. CDR3 residues: CASSARDARSSYNSPLHF. As DNA, the CDR3 is TGTGCCAGCAGCGCCCGGGACGCCAGGAGCTCCTATAATTCACCCCTCCACTTT.

J is TRBJ2-7 and V is TRBV7-8, with a tentative D call TRBD2 (5 bases). The V and J ends lost 1 base and 4 bases respectively, with 14 bases between them. CDR1 is SGHVS, CDR2 FQNEAQ, per germline. The CDR3 spans 15 residues. CDR3 coding DNA: TGTGCCAGCAGCTTAGGCGGTAGCGCTGATTACGAGCAGTACTTC. Translated: CASSLGGSADYEQYF.

This chain links TRBV5-8 with TRBJ1-3, with D perhaps TRBD1 (5 bases). This CDR3 spans 15 amino acids. The germline V gene has CDR1 SGHTS and CDR2 YDEGEE. The V end lost 2 bases, the J end lost 4 bases, and 13 bases lay between the germline ends. In DNA form, the CDR3 reads TGTGCCAGCAGCTTCCTTGGGGGACGAGGAAACACCATATATTTT. Translation gives CASSFLGGRGNTIYF.